Shown below are 23 T cell receptor beta chains from a single sample sequenced in a study of CD8 T cells in ankylosing spondylitis. The antigens these receptors bind are not known. TCRdb independently ran MiXCR on the 5' RACE reads; one entry per CDR3 protein. The sample yields around 440,000 distinct CDR3 sequences, approximately 17% seen once. Study conclusions and caveats: It appeared that ankylosing spondylitis blood was characterized by a TCR beta motif of several highly homologous variants.

Material: blood, either unsorted or a sorted T cell fraction (not recorded which). These receptors all stem from a male donor with ankylosing spondylitis.

The chain recombines TRBV2 with TRBJ2-7; D remains unclear. Trimming took off 3 bases at V and 6 bases at J, with 6 bases between the two ends. Germline loops: CDR1 SNHLY, CDR2 FYNNEI. The CDR3 runs to 11 residues. CDR3 in amino acids: CASSDRSEQYF. For the CDR3, the DNA is TGTGCCAGCAGTGACAGATCCGAGCAGTACTTC.

The gene calls are TRBV11-3 and TRBJ2-2; D perhaps matches TRBD2 (6 bases). Per germline, CDR1 SGHNT and CDR2 YENEEA. V was trimmed by 5 bases and J by 6 bases, leaving 22 bases between them. This CDR3 has 17 amino acids. The CDR3 protein is CASSAGRGWWTSGELFF. For the CDR3, the DNA is TGTGCCAGCAGCGCAGGTCGGGGGTGGTGGACTTCCGGGGAGCTGTTTTTT.

This clonotype was observed many times. CDR3 nucleotide sequence: TGTGCCAGCAGTTTCGCGGCCACCTATGGCTACACCTTC. Translated: CASSFAATYGYTF. This chain joins TRBV12-3 or TRBV12-4 and TRBJ1-2, with D unclear. Trimming removed 3 bases at V and 4 bases at J, with 9 bases between. The CDR3 is made up of 13 amino acids.

This clonotype appeared a few times. The chain has TRBV27 and TRBJ2-5, with TRBD1 as a possible D gene (5 bases). V lost 5 bases and J 4 bases, leaving 11 bases between the germline ends. CDR1 and CDR2 from the germline V gene are MNHEY and SMNVEV (reference sequence). This CDR3 is 13 amino acids long. Written as DNA, the CDR3 is TGTGCCAGCAGTCCGCGGACAAGAGAGACCCAGTACTTC. It yields the protein CASSPRTRETQYF.

Many counts were recorded for this clonotype. The gene calls are TRBV20-1 and TRBJ1-5; D remains ambiguous. This CDR3 region has 16 residues. Germline V gene lookup returns CDR1 DFQATT and CDR2 SNEGSKA (reference sequence). The V gene lost 6 bases and the J gene lost 3 bases, with 21 bases spanning the gap. The CDR3 protein is CSATGPYNTFNQPQHF. The CDR3 nucleotides are TGCAGTGCAACCGGGCCTTACAATACCTTCAATCAGCCCCAGCATTTT.

CDR3 in DNA: TGTGCCAGCTGTCATGCGGGGGCCAAAAACATTCAGTACTTC. Translated, it gives CASCHAGAKNIQYF. The chain recombines TRBV6-2 or TRBV6-3 with TRBJ2-4; tentative D call: TRBD2 (6 bases). V was clipped by 8 bases and J by 1 base, with 12 bases between them. Germline CDR1 reads MNHEY; CDR2 reads SVGEGT. The CDR3 sequence is 14 residues long.

CDR3 bases: TGTGCCAGCCTCCCCGACGGGGGTGGGAACACTGAAGCTTTCTTT. Translated, it gives CASLPDGGGNTEAFF. V usage is TRBV7-2 and J usage is TRBJ1-1; tentative D call: TRBD1 (5 bases). Deletions cut 8 bases from V and 1 base from J, with 17 bases between. The CDR3 consists of 15 residues. Germline V gene data show CDR1 as SGHTA and CDR2 as FQGNSA.

The genes are TRBV6-5 and TRBJ2-1; 8 bases are shared with TRBD2. This CDR3 contains 16 residues. J gave up 4 bases and V 0 bases, and 5 bases lay outside the gene matches. CDR1 and CDR2 (germline): MNHEY, SVGAGI. This chain's CDR3 is CASSYSFERGYNEQFF. As DNA, the CDR3 is TGTGCCAGCAGTTACTCCTTCGAGCGGGGGTACAATGAGCAGTTCTTC.

This clonotype has only a few counts. The gene calls are TRBV10-3 and TRBJ1-4; D might be TRBD1 (5 bases). The V and J ends lost 3 bases and 3 bases respectively, with 14 bases between them. Germline V gene data show CDR1 as ENHRY and CDR2 as SYGVKD. The CDR3 spans 16 residues. The CDR3 DNA follows: TGTGCCATCAGTGATGTGGGACTGACGTCTAATGAAAAACTGTTTTTT. As protein: CAISDVGLTSNEKLFF.

This clonotype was detected a few times. The chain uses TRBV24-1 and TRBJ1-1; D unclear. The CDR3 runs to 13 residues. V was cut by 3 bases and J by 1 base, with 5 bases left in between. CDR1 is KGHDR, CDR2 SFDVKD, per germline. CDR3 in amino acids: CATSDRRNTEAFF. DNA for the CDR3: TGTGCCACCAGTGATAGGCGGAACACTGAAGCTTTCTTT.

This clonotype turned up a few times. V and J are TRBV10-1 and TRBJ2-5, with D unclear. CDR3 size: 15 residues. Trimming left V 2 bases short and J 5 bases short, with 15 bases between. From germline, CDR1 is WNHNN and CDR2 SYGVQD (reference sequence). CDR3 region: CASSELVGATETQYF. The CDR3 DNA reads as TGCGCCAGCAGTGAGCTAGTAGGAGCTACGGAGACCCAGTACTTC.

This chain joins TRBV7-9 and TRBJ1-4, with D unclear. This CDR3 is 15 amino acids long. V was pared by 2 bases and J by 0 bases, with 7 bases between. Germline V gene data show CDR1 as SEHNR and CDR2 as FQNEAQ (reference sequence). The chain's CDR3 is CASSLMSATNEKLFF. The CDR3 DNA reads TGTGCCAGCAGCTTAATGAGTGCAACTAATGAAAAACTGTTTTTT.

This chain uses TRBV20-1 with TRBJ2-1, with a possible D match to TRBD1 (5 bases). V lost 3 bases to trimming and J lost 2 bases, with 8 bases between them. CDR3 length: 13 amino acids. In germline, CDR1 is DFQATT, CDR2 SNEGSKA (reference sequence). CDR3 DNA sequence: TGCAGTGCTAGCCTAGGGGCCTACAATGAGCAGTTCTTC. Encoded protein: CSASLGAYNEQFF.

This clonotype was seen a few times. The V gene is TRBV15, the J gene TRBJ1-4, with 9 positions matching TRBD1. Trimming cost V 1 base and J 8 bases; bases outside gene matches: 5. Germline V gene sequence: CDR1 LNHNV, CDR2 YYDKDF (reference sequence). The CDR3 length is 15 residues. The CDR3 DNA is TGTGCCACCAGCAGAGCCGGACAGGGGCCCGAAAAACTGTTTTTT. Translated, it gives CATSRAGQGPEKLFF.

V gene TRBV20-1 combines with J gene TRBJ1-5, with 8 positions matching TRBD1. Trimming at V came to 2 bases and at J to 0 bases, leaving 6 bases not matched to a gene. Germline V gene sequence: CDR1 DFQATT, CDR2 SNEGSKA (reference sequence). The length of the CDR3 is 16 residues. Here the CDR3 reads CSARKPQGVSNQPQHF. The CDR3, as DNA: TGCAGTGCTAGAAAGCCACAGGGGGTTAGCAATCAGCCCCAGCATTTT.

The chain is built from TRBV12-3 or TRBV12-4 and TRBJ1-4, with D possibly TRBD1 on 5 matching bases. Trimming left V 3 bases short and J 5 bases short, with 22 bases between. The CDR3 is 18 residues long. The CDR3 is CASSFFKPSGKGNEKLFF. The CDR3 nucleotides are TGTGCCAGCAGTTTTTTTAAACCGTCCGGGAAGGGGAATGAAAAACTGTTTTTT.

The chain uses TRBV5-1 and TRBJ2-7, with TRBD1 as a possible D gene (6 bases). The germline CDR1 and CDR2 sequences are SGHRS and YFSETQ. This CDR3 has 15 residues. V was trimmed by 4 bases and J by 4 bases, leaving 18 bases between them. The CDR3 region is CASSPEMGARYEQYF. The CDR3, as DNA: TGCGCCAGCAGCCCCGAAATGGGGGCTAGATACGAGCAGTACTTC.

The chain has TRBV21-1 and TRBJ1-5; the DNA was not used to check the table's D call, TRBD1. TRBV21-1 is classified as a pseudogene. The CDR3 has 16 residues. DNA for the CDR3: TGTGCCAGCAGCAAAGAGAGGTTGGCAGGGAATCAGCCCCAGCATTTT. Amino acid sequence: CASSKERLAGNQPQHF.

V gene TRBV9 combines with J gene TRBJ2-1; D may match TRBD1 or TRBD2 (7 bases each). V shed 6 bases and J shed 1 base, with 14 bases lying between them. CDR3 length: 15 amino acids. Germline values: CDR1 SGDLS, CDR2 YYNGEE. CDR3 in amino acids: CASTPAGQSYNEQFF. CDR3 bases: TGTGCCAGCACCCCAGCGGGACAGTCCTACAATGAGCAGTTCTTC.

This clonotype was recorded many times. This chain uses TRBV20-1 with TRBJ1-1; D remains unclear. There are 14 residues in the CDR3. V was pared by 2 bases and J by 4 bases, with 14 bases between. CDR1 is DFQATT and CDR2 is SNEGSKA in the germline V gene (reference sequence). The CDR3 reads CSARTARQVTEAFF. The CDR3 DNA follows: TGCAGTGCTAGAACAGCGAGGCAGGTCACTGAAGCTTTCTTT.

The chain couples TRBV7-9 to TRBJ1-4, with a weak D call TRBD1 (5 bases). Germline loops: CDR1 SEHNR, CDR2 FQNEAQ (reference sequence). This CDR3 is built from 16 residues. The V gene lost 2 bases and the J gene lost 6 bases, with 16 bases spanning the gap. The CDR3 coding sequence is TGTGCCAGCAGCTTATCTTCCAGGGAAGTGGATGAAAAACTGTTTTTT. Translated: CASSLSSREVDEKLFF.

For the CDR3, the DNA is TGTGCCAGTTCAGCCCGGGGGATCATTCAGTACTTC. This gives the protein CASSARGIIQYF. J is TRBJ2-4 and V is TRBV19; TRBD2 might be the D (6 bases). Germline values: CDR1 LNHDA, CDR2 SQIVND (reference sequence). This CDR3 has 12 amino acids. V was pared by 8 bases and J by 9 bases, with 14 bases between. The complete variable domain, with remaining parts taken from reference TRBV19 and TRBJ2-4, reads DGGITQSPKYLFRKEGQNVTLSCEQNLNHDAMYWYRQDPGQGLRLIYYSQIVNDFQKGDIAEGYSVSREKKESFPLTVTSAQKNPTAFYLCASSARGIIQYFGAGTRLSVL.

The chain joins TRBV20-1 to TRBJ2-6; perhaps TRBD2 as D (6 bases). Trimming pared 2 bases from V and 2 bases from J, leaving 10 bases between. The CDR3 runs to 15 residues. The germline V gene has CDR1 DFQATT and CDR2 SNEGSKA (reference sequence). The CDR3 sequence is CSARSGGAGANVLTF. In DNA, the CDR3 is TGCAGTGCTAGATCGGGCGGGGCTGGGGCCAACGTCCTGACTTTC.